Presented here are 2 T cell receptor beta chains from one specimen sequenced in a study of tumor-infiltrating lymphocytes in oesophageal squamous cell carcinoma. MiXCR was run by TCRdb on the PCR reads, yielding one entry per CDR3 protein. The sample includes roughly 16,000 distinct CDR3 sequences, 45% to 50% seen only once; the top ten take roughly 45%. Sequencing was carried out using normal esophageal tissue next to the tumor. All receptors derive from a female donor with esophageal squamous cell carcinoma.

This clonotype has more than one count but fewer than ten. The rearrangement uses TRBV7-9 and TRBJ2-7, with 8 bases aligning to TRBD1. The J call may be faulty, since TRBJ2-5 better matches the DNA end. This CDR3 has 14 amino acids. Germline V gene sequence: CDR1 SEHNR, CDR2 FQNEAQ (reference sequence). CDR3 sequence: CASSLETGAGTQYF. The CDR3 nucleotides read TGTGCCAGCAGCTTGGAGACAGGGGCCGGGACCCAGTACTTC.

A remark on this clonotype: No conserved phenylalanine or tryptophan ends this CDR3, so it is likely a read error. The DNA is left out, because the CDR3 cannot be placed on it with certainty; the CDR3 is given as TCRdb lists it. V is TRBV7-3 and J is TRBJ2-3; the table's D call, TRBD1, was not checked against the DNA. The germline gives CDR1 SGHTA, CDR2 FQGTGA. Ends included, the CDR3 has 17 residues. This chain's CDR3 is CASSPLGGRVYEQYFGS.